A single sample is the source of the 18 T cell receptor beta chains below, sequenced in a study of CD8+ T cells in alopecia areata. The sequencing template was cDNA reverse transcribed from extracted RNA. Sequencing used immunoSEQ multiplex PCR; TCRdb keeps in-frame clones, though not all of them. The table has roughly 150,000 clones, 80% to 90% seen once. The sequences come from CD8+ T cells sorted from blood, collected at week 0. These receptors all stem from a human donor with alopecia areata.

J is TRBJ2-1 and V is TRBV28; 7 bases map to TRBD2. From germline, CDR1 is MDHEN and CDR2 SYDVKM. The trim removed 4 bases at V and 0 bases at J, leaving 9 bases unmatched. The CDR3 is made up of 17 amino acids. The CDR3 region has the DNA TGTGCCAGCAGTTCTGGCCCTGGCGGGGGCTCCTACAATGAGCAGTTCTTC. Translated: CASSSGPGGGSYNEQFF.

The gene calls are TRBV10-2 and TRBJ2-3, with 8 bases aligning to TRBD2. CDR3 length equals 13 residues. V shed 8 bases, J shed 1 base, and the junction held 2 bases outside the gene matches. Germline V lookup: CDR1 WSHSY, CDR2 SAAADI. The CDR3 reads CASEAGGTDTQYF. CDR3 coding DNA: TGCGCCAGCGAAGCGGGAGGCACAGATACGCAGTATTTT.

The chain employs TRBV5-1 and TRBJ2-1; TRBD1 is a possible D gene (6 bases). V lost 8 bases, J lost 7 bases, and 7 bases lay in between. CDR1 is SGHRS, CDR2 YFSETQ, per germline. The CDR3 has 10 residues. The CDR3 coding sequence is TGCGCCAGTGGGACAAATGAGCAGTTCTTC. It translates to CASGTNEQFF.

This clone was counted a few times. The CDR3 is CASSLSIGYGYTF. The CDR3 nucleotides read TGTGCCAGCAGTTTATCAATAGGATATGGCTACACCTTC. The rearrangement joins TRBV27 to TRBJ1-2; D remains ambiguous. V gave up 0 bases and J gave up 5 bases, with 7 bases separating them. The V gene's germline CDR1 is MNHEY and CDR2 SMNVEV (reference sequence). The CDR3 length is 13 residues.

This chain joins TRBV5-1 and TRBJ2-7; 10 bases agree with TRBD1. The CDR3 has 16 amino acids. The germline V gene encodes CDR1 SGHRS and CDR2 YFSETQ. Germline trimming cut 0 bases from V and 7 bases from J; bases unmatched to any gene: 10. In DNA form, the CDR3 reads TGCGCCAGCAGCTTGGCTGGGACAGGGGCCGCGGCGGAGCAGTACTTC. Translating gives CASSLAGTGAAAEQYF. Full variable domain (rest looked up from reference TRBV5-1 and TRBJ2-7): KAGVTQTPRYLIKTRGQQVTLSCSPISGHRSVSWYQQTPGQGLQFLFEYFSETQRNKGNFPGRFSGRQFSNSRSEMNVSTLELGDSALYLCASSLAGTGAAAEQYFGPGTRLTVT.

The chain employs TRBV27 and TRBJ2-7; 9 positions agree with TRBD1. CDR1 is MNHEY, CDR2 SMNVEV, per germline (reference sequence). V lost 6 bases and J lost 3; bases outside the gene matches: 9. CDR3 length: 15 residues. DNA for the CDR3: TGTGCCAGCAGACCCTCCGGGACAGGGATCTACGAGCAGTACTTC. It specifies CASRPSGTGIYEQYF.

The rearrangement joins TRBV2 to TRBJ1-2; 12 bases align to TRBD1. There are 14 residues in the CDR3. The trim removed 6 bases at V and 8 bases at J, leaving 7 bases unmatched. Germline V gene lookup returns CDR1 SNHLY and CDR2 FYNNEI. CDR3 sequence (DNA): TGTGCCAGCAGCGAGGGACAGGGGGCAGAGGGCTACACCTTC. Translation: CASSEGQGAEGYTF.

The chain is built from TRBV2 and TRBJ2-5; 8 bases align to TRBD2. CDR1 and CDR2 from the germline V gene are SNHLY and FYNNEI. The CDR3 has 14 amino acids. Trimming at V came to 10 bases and at J to 2 bases, leaving 9 bases not matched to a gene. This CDR3 reads CANTPLAEQETQYF. The CDR3 DNA reads as TGTGCCAACACACCACTAGCGGAACAAGAGACCCAGTACTTC.

V gene TRBV5-4 combines with J gene TRBJ1-2; 7 bases match TRBD1. This CDR3 comprises 12 residues. Germline lookup yields CDR1 SGHNT and CDR2 YYREEE (reference sequence). The V gene end was trimmed by 3 bases and the J gene end by 8 bases; junction bases not matched to a gene: 4. CDR3 bases: TGTGCCAGCAGCTCAGGGACAGCCGGCTACACCTTC. Protein: CASSSGTAGYTF.

The gene calls are TRBV7-8 and TRBJ2-7; D tentatively fits TRBD1 or TRBD2 (6 bases each). CDR1 is SGHVS and CDR2 is FQNEAQ in the germline V gene. The CDR3 is 17 residues long. Deletions cut 0 bases from V and 3 bases from J, with 18 bases between. The CDR3 bases are TGTGCCAGCAGCTTAGCCTGGGCGGGGCAGGGGTACTACGAGCAGTACTTC. Amino acid sequence: CASSLAWAGQGYYEQYF.

The chain joins TRBV27 to TRBJ2-3; D may match TRBD1 or TRBD2 (5 bases each). V was clipped by 2 bases and J by 11 bases, with 26 bases between them. The CDR3 is made up of 17 amino acids. Per the germline V gene, CDR1 is MNHEY and CDR2 is SMNVEV (reference sequence). CDR3: CASSLVRGATFLGGQYF. DNA for the CDR3: TGTGCCAGCAGTTTAGTCAGAGGGGCCACCTTCCTGGGTGGGCAGTATTTT.

This clone was detected only a few times. V and J are TRBV11-2 and TRBJ2-5; 11 bases are shared with TRBD1. Matching the DNA end better, TRBJ2-7 makes the J call doubtful. The CDR3 totals 13 residues. Germline loops: CDR1 SGHAT, CDR2 FQNNGV. CDR3 region: CASSFGTGGEQYF. In DNA form, the CDR3 reads TGTGCCAGCAGCTTCGGGACAGGGGGCGAGCAGTACTTC.

The J gene is TRBJ2-2, the V gene TRBV27; 8 bases line up with TRBD2. Germline lookup yields CDR1 MNHEY and CDR2 SMNVEV (reference sequence). The CDR3 length is 16 residues. The V segment lost 2 bases and the J segment 4 bases; nucleotides outside the gene matches: 6. CDR3 region: CASSLGGGLVTGELFF. The CDR3 DNA sequence: TGTGCCAGCAGTTTAGGCGGGGGGCTCGTCACCGGGGAGCTGTTTTTT.

The V call is TRBV30, the J call TRBJ1-4; 12 bases are shared with TRBD1. Germline assignment: CDR1 GTSNPN and CDR2 SVGIG (reference sequence). V gave up 3 bases and J gave up 7 bases; unmatched junction bases: 9. The length of the CDR3 is 16 residues. The CDR3 DNA is TGTGCCTGGAGCCCCGGGACAGGGGGCTTAGTTGAAAAACTGTTTTTT. This translates into CAWSPGTGGLVEKLFF.

The table lists this clone with a count of one. The rearrangement joins TRBV5-1 to TRBJ2-3; 7 bases align to TRBD1. After removal of 0 bases from V and 5 bases from J, the junction contained 6 bases not matched to a gene. This CDR3 is 15 amino acids long. Germline V gene data show CDR1 as SGHRS and CDR2 as YFSETQ. For the CDR3, the DNA is TGCGCCAGCAGCTTGGAGGGGGCCCTAGGAGATACGCAGTATTTT. This gives the protein CASSLEGALGDTQYF.

The J gene is TRBJ2-3, the V gene TRBV5-1; D is possibly TRBD2 (5 bases). CDR3 length equals 16 residues. The ends were cut back, 0 bases at V and 2 bases at J, with 13 bases in the middle. Germline lookup yields CDR1 SGHRS and CDR2 YFSETQ. The CDR3 DNA follows: TGCGCCAGCAGCTTGGTTCTCTCGGACTTCACAGATACGCAGTATTTT. Protein product: CASSLVLSDFTDTQYF. The entire variable domain, with the rest obtained from reference TRBV5-1 and TRBJ2-3, is as follows: KAGVTQTPRYLIKTRGQQVTLSCSPISGHRSVSWYQQTPGQGLQFLFEYFSETQRNKGNFPGRFSGRQFSNSRSEMNVSTLELGDSALYLCASSLVLSDFTDTQYFGPGTRLTVL.

The chain recombines TRBV30 with TRBJ1-3; D gene unclear. Germline CDR1 reads GTSNPN; CDR2 reads SVGIG (reference sequence). V lost 0 bases and J 6 bases, leaving 18 bases between the germline ends. The CDR3 loop spans 16 amino acids. This CDR3 reads CAWSVIGLSLENTIYF. CDR3 in DNA: TGTGCCTGGAGTGTAATTGGCCTTTCTCTCGAAAACACCATATATTTT.

This clone was counted once. The chain combines TRBV6-6 with TRBJ2-1; 12 bases are a match to TRBD2. The CDR3 extends over 16 amino acids. J lost 5 bases, V lost 5 bases, and 7 bases had no gene match. Germline loops: CDR1 MNHNY, CDR2 SVGAGI (reference sequence). DNA of the CDR3: TGTGCCAGCAGTCTTCGGACTAGCGGGGACGACAATGAGCAGTTCTTC. Its translation: CASSLRTSGDDNEQFF.